Below are 31 T cell receptor beta chains sequenced from a single sample in a study of breast tumors, draining lymph nodes, adjacent tissues. Breast cancer patients provided tissue from their axillary draining lymph nodes. TCRdb recomputed calls from the multiplex PCR reads with MiXCR, one row per CDR3 protein. The sample lists about 130,000 distinct CDR3 sequences, roughly 21% seen once, with less than 4% in the top ten. The sequencing input was axillary lymph node tissue. These receptors were taken from a female donor with breast cancer. Some clones in this sample may be carry-over from other donors' samples.

This clonotype was detected ten times or more. J is TRBJ2-1 and V is TRBV7-6, with 9 bases matching TRBD1. Per germline, CDR1 SGHVS and CDR2 FNYEAQ. The CDR3 has 15 amino acids. The junction had 9 bases not matched to a gene; V was cut back by 4 bases and J by 8 bases. The CDR3 spells CASSSGQGLVDEQFF. The CDR3 DNA reads as TGTGCCAGCAGCTCAGGACAGGGGTTAGTCGATGAGCAGTTCTTC.

The rearrangement uses TRBV27 and TRBJ2-1; D is possibly TRBD2 (5 bases). Germline assignment: CDR1 MNHEY and CDR2 SMNVEV (reference sequence). Trimming removed 5 bases from V and 6 bases from J, with 17 bases in between. The CDR3 contains 15 residues. The CDR3 coding sequence is TGTGCCAGCAGTGTGCGGGCCCCGAGTAGCAATGAGCAGTTCTTC. Protein product: CASSVRAPSSNEQFF.

With respect to this clonotype: A much larger clonotype is one base distant, so this may be a read error. The V and J genes are TRBV19 and TRBJ1-3; possible D gene TRBD1, 5 bases. Trimming took 6 bases from V and 6 from J, leaving 15 bases between them. CDR3 length: 14 residues. Germline V CDR1 and CDR2: LNHDA, SQIVND (reference sequence). The CDR3 region is CASSLDRTENTIYF. The CDR3 region has the DNA TGTGCCAGTAGCCTCGACAGAACTGAAAACACCATATATTTT.

A word on this clonotype: A much larger clone sits a single nucleotide away, making a read error possible. This chain links TRBV20-1 with TRBJ1-2; a possible D gene is TRBD1 (5 bases). V lost 2 bases, J lost 2 bases, and 9 bases lay in between. This CDR3 contains 13 residues. CDR1 is DFQATT and CDR2 is SNEGSKA in the germline V gene (reference sequence). The CDR3 DNA reads as TGCAGTGCTAGAAGGGACGTCAACTATGGCTACACCTTC. This encodes CSARRDVNYGYTF.

This clonotype has at least ten counts. The CDR3: CASSLWNNEQFF. The CDR3 DNA sequence: TGTGCCAGCAGCTTATGGAACAATGAGCAGTTCTTC. The V and J genes are TRBV7-2 and TRBJ2-1, with unresolved D. CDR3 size: 12 residues. The V and J ends lost 2 bases and 5 bases respectively, with 4 bases between them. The V gene's germline CDR1 is SGHTA and CDR2 FQGNSA.

This clonotype was seen ten or more times. The chain combines TRBV9 with TRBJ2-1; no reliable D call. V was trimmed by 0 bases and J by 3 bases, leaving 16 bases between them. Germline CDR1 is SGDLS and CDR2 is YYNGEE. The CDR3 extends over 17 amino acids. The CDR3 here is CASSVGMTTNLYNEQFF. Here the CDR3 DNA reads TGTGCCAGCAGCGTAGGCATGACCACCAACCTCTACAATGAGCAGTTCTTC. Variable domain in full (rest from reference TRBV9 and TRBJ2-1): DSGVTQTPKHLITATGQRVTLRCSPRSGDLSVYWYQQSLDQGLQFLIQYYNGEERAKGNILERFSAQQFPDLHSELNLSSLELGDSALYFCASSVGMTTNLYNEQFFGPGTRLTVL.

The table lists this clonotype with many counts. CDR3 nucleotide sequence: TGCAGTGCCCAAGGACAGGGTTTGGAGACCCAGTACTTC. Its protein product is CSAQGQGLETQYF. The V call is TRBV20-1, the J call TRBJ2-5, with 8 bases fitting TRBD1. Trimming removed 6 bases from V and 5 bases from J; junction bases left unmatched: 8. The CDR3 extends over 13 amino acids. Germline V gene lookup returns CDR1 DFQATT and CDR2 SNEGSKA (reference sequence).

Of note for this clonotype: A much more abundant neighbour one base away suggests this may be a read error. DNA of the CDR3: TGTGCCTGGAGCCGGGGGGGTACGCAGTATTTT. Protein sequence: CAWSRGGTQYF. This rearrangement joins TRBV30 to TRBJ2-3; 8 nucleotides agree with TRBD2. Per the germline V gene, CDR1 is GTSNPN and CDR2 is SVGIG (reference sequence). This CDR3 has 11 residues. V trimming: 3 bases; J trimming: 8 bases; junction bases outside the gene matches: 1.

Remarks on this clonotype: Given a much more abundant clone one base away, this may be a read error. It is likely a read error, because the conserved phenylalanine at the end of the CDR3 is missing. This rearrangement joins TRBV20-1 to TRBJ2-5; D may be TRBD2 (5 bases). Germline V CDR1 and CDR2: DFQATT, SNEGSKA (reference sequence). Trimming left V 1 base short and J 2 bases short, with 17 bases between. The CDR3 has 16 amino acids. CDR3 coding DNA: TGCAGTGCTAGAGCCTCGTATAGGAGCGGACAAGAGACCCAGTACCTC. Protein sequence: CSARASYRSGQETQYL.

In its sample, this clonotype was seen many times. The V and J genes are TRBV6-1 and TRBJ2-1; 8 bases agree with TRBD1. Germline V CDR1 and CDR2: MNHNS, SASEGT. The CDR3 totals 15 residues. With 7 bases clipped from V and 4 bases from J, the junction kept 9 bases outside the gene matches. CDR3 sequence reads: CASTPDRERYNEQFF. The CDR3 coding sequence is TGTGCCAGCACCCCGGACAGGGAGAGGTACAATGAGCAGTTCTTC.

This clonotype appeared many times. The rearrangement links TRBV19 to TRBJ1-2, with D possibly being TRBD1 (5 bases). V lost 5 bases and J 4 bases, leaving 14 bases between the germline ends. This CDR3 spans 14 amino acids. In germline, CDR1 is LNHDA, CDR2 SQIVND (reference sequence). The CDR3 DNA reads as TGTGCCAGTAGTGCGGGACCGAAACGCTATGGCTACACCTTC. It specifies CASSAGPKRYGYTF.

To note about this clonotype: Being one base from a much bigger clone, this may be a read error. The genes are TRBV18 and TRBJ2-7; D is possibly TRBD1 (6 bases). The CDR3 is 16 amino acids. The germline gives CDR1 KGHSH, CDR2 LQKENI. The CDR3 loop reads CASSLRTDRLPYEHYF. The DNA of the CDR3 is TGTGCCAGCTCACTTCGGACCGACAGGCTACCCTACGAGCACTACTTC.

Remarks on this clonotype: A much more abundant neighbour one base away suggests this may be a read error. The chain is built from TRBV20-1 and TRBJ1-4; no reliable D call. The V end lost 2 bases, the J end lost 5 bases, and 9 bases lay between the germline ends. The length of the CDR3 is 13 residues. Germline CDR1 reads DFQATT; CDR2 reads SNEGSKA (reference sequence). This CDR3 is CSARSRRNEKLFF. The CDR3 coding sequence is TGCAGTGCTAGAAGCAGGAGGAATGAAAAACTGTTTTTT.

This clonotype was picked up many times. For the CDR3, the DNA is TGCAGTGCTAGTGAGAACAGGGGGCGTACGAAGGAGTACTTC. It specifies CSASENRGRTKEYF. This chain links TRBV20-1 with TRBJ2-7; 9 bases line up with TRBD1. Trimming at V came to 3 bases and at J to 11 bases, leaving 14 bases not matched to a gene. The CDR3 is 14 amino acids. The germline gives CDR1 DFQATT, CDR2 SNEGSKA (reference sequence).

At least ten counts were recorded for this clonotype. The genes are TRBV3-1 and TRBJ1-3; D is ambiguous. The V gene lost 2 bases and the J gene lost 3 bases, with 8 bases spanning the gap. CDR1 and CDR2 from the germline V gene are LGHDT and YNNKEL (reference sequence). CDR3 size: 14 residues. CDR3 bases: TGTGCCAGCAGCCAAAAGGGTTATGGAAACACCATATATTTT. The encoded protein is CASSQKGYGNTIYF. The variable domain in full, completed from reference TRBV3-1 and TRBJ1-3, reads DTAVSQTPKYLVTQMGNDKSIKCEQNLGHDTMYWYKQDSKKFLKIMFSYNNKELIINETVPNRFSPKSPDKAHLNLHINSLELGDSAVYFCASSQKGYGNTIYFGEGSWLTVV.

This clonotype has at least ten counts. The J gene is TRBJ1-2, the V gene TRBV28; D call uncertain. Germline-derived CDR1 and CDR2 are MDHEN and SYDVKM. Trimming shortened V by 2 bases and J by 9 bases, and 10 bases separated the two germline ends. This CDR3 spans 12 amino acids. This CDR3 reads CASSLGTMSYTF. The CDR3 bases are TGTGCCAGCAGTTTAGGAACAATGAGCTACACCTTC.

On this clonotype itself: A clone one base away is much larger, so this may be a read error. Given the absence of the conserved phenylalanine or tryptophan at the CDR3 end, a read error is likely. J is TRBJ2-2 and V is TRBV4-2; no definite D call. The germline V gene encodes CDR1 LGHNA and CDR2 YNFKEQ. CDR3 length: 15 residues. V was cut by 0 bases and J by 0 bases, with 5 bases left in between. CDR3 DNA sequence: TGTGCCAGCAGCCAAGATCTCGCGAACACCGGGGAGCTGTTTTCT. Encoded protein: CASSQDLANTGELFS.

In this sample, this clonotype turned up many times. The J gene is TRBJ2-7, the V gene TRBV11-2; 7 nucleotides agree with TRBD1. From germline, CDR1 is SGHAT and CDR2 FQNNGV. Trimming took 5 bases from V and 3 from J; bases not matched to a gene: 10. The CDR3 covers 15 residues. CDR3 loop: CASSIDRVSSYEQYF. The CDR3 DNA is TGTGCCAGCAGCATCGACAGGGTTAGCAGCTACGAGCAGTACTTC.

This clonotype was observed many times. V gene TRBV4-1 combines with J gene TRBJ1-6; no definite D call. Trimming removed 3 bases at V and 13 bases at J, with 16 bases between. The CDR3 spans 14 residues. Per germline, CDR1 MGHRA and CDR2 YSYEKL. The CDR3 nucleotides are TGCGCCAGCAGCCAGACCCGCCAGGCGGTTCCCCTCCACTTT. Its translation is CASSQTRQAVPLHF.

In its sample, this clonotype was seen many times. The chain recombines TRBV7-3 with TRBJ2-5, with 10 bases fitting TRBD2. The V gene's germline CDR1 is SGHTA and CDR2 FQGTGA. CDR3 length: 18 amino acids. V was pared by 1 base and J by 5 bases, with 13 bases of the junction left unmatched. Written as DNA, the CDR3 is TGTGCCAGCAGCTTAAAATCTAGCGGGAGACCTCGGGGGGAGACCCAGTACTTC. Residues: CASSLKSSGRPRGETQYF.

This clonotype has ten or more counts. This chain connects TRBV4-2 to TRBJ2-1; tentatively, D is TRBD2 (5 bases). The V gene lost 0 bases and the J gene lost 5 bases, with 14 bases spanning the gap. Germline CDR1 reads LGHNA; CDR2 reads YNFKEQ. This CDR3 region has 16 residues. Here the CDR3 DNA reads TGTGCCAGCAGCCAAGATTTGTCGGGATATAACAATGAGCAGTTCTTC. Protein product: CASSQDLSGYNNEQFF.

This clonotype was recorded many times. The V and J genes are TRBV7-2 and TRBJ1-5; D may be TRBD1 (6 bases). The CDR3 consists of 14 residues. Trimming shortened V by 2 bases and J by 5 bases, and 10 bases separated the two germline ends. Per germline, CDR1 SGHTA and CDR2 FQGNSA. The CDR3 is CASSLITGYQPQHF. The CDR3 bases are TGTGCCAGCAGCTTAATTACAGGGTATCAGCCCCAGCATTTT.

This clonotype was detected ten times or more. V usage is TRBV20-1 and J usage is TRBJ2-1; 10 bases fit TRBD2. Germline CDR1 reads DFQATT; CDR2 reads SNEGSKA (reference sequence). This CDR3 has 14 amino acids. The trim removed 6 bases at V and 2 bases at J, leaving 4 bases unmatched. CDR3 protein: CSAATSGTYNEQFF. CDR3 sequence (DNA): TGCAGTGCGGCCACTAGCGGGACCTACAATGAGCAGTTCTTC.

This clonotype was found many times. The chain carries TRBV20-1 and TRBJ2-7; 7 bases fit TRBD2. V trimming: 3 bases; J trimming: 4 bases; junction bases outside the gene matches: 0. CDR3 length: 11 amino acids. The germline gives CDR1 DFQATT, CDR2 SNEGSKA (reference sequence). The CDR3 sequence: CSASGGYEQYF. The DNA of the CDR3 is TGCAGTGCTAGCGGGGGGTACGAGCAGTACTTC.

In the case of this clonotype: This may be a read error: a much more frequent sequence differs by one nucleotide. The chain combines TRBV20-1 with TRBJ2-7, with 14 nucleotides matching TRBD2. There are 14 residues in the CDR3. CDR1 and CDR2 from the germline V gene are DFQATT and SNEGSKA (reference sequence). The CDR3 protein is CGARTSGRTYEQYF. The DNA of the CDR3 is TGCGGTGCTAGGACTAGCGGGAGGACCTACGAGCAGTACTTC.

Worth noting for this clonotype: Being one base from a much bigger clone, this may be a read error. V is TRBV24-1 and J is TRBJ2-6; perhaps D is TRBD1 or TRBD2 (5 bases each). Looked up from germline, CDR1 is KGHDR and CDR2 is SFDVKD. The CDR3 consists of 15 residues. The CDR3 DNA reads as TGTGCCACCAGTGAGAGAGGGATTGGGGCCAGCGTCCTGACTTTC. It encodes CATSERGIGASVLTF.

This clonotype was observed many times. The chain combines TRBV20-1 with TRBJ2-7; 11 bases are shared with TRBD2. The CDR3 is 15 residues long. V trimming: 5 bases; J trimming: 0 bases; junction bases outside the gene matches: 6. The germline gives CDR1 DFQATT, CDR2 SNEGSKA (reference sequence). The CDR3 sequence is CSAPLAGESSYEQYF. CDR3 in DNA: TGCAGTGCTCCACTAGCGGGGGAGAGCTCCTACGAGCAGTACTTC.

J is TRBJ2-5 and V is TRBV5-1; 8 nucleotides align to TRBD1. The V segment lost 4 bases and the J segment 6 bases; nucleotides outside the gene matches: 11. Germline values: CDR1 SGHRS, CDR2 YFSETQ. This CDR3 region has 15 residues. CDR3 sequence reads: CASSPTRQGQKTQYF. CDR3 nucleotides: TGCGCCAGCAGCCCCACGAGACAGGGGCAAAAGACCCAGTACTTC. The variable domain in full, completed from reference TRBV5-1 and TRBJ2-5, reads KAGVTQTPRYLIKTRGQQVTLSCSPISGHRSVSWYQQTPGQGLQFLFEYFSETQRNKGNFPGRFSGRQFSNSRSEMNVSTLELGDSALYLCASSPTRQGQKTQYFGPGTRLLVL.

This clonotype has at least ten counts. V gene TRBV15 combines with J gene TRBJ2-2; 8 nucleotides line up with TRBD2. V shed 5 bases, J shed 7 bases, and the junction held 12 bases outside the gene matches. The CDR3 spans 16 residues. CDR1 and CDR2 from the germline V gene are LNHNV and YYDKDF (reference sequence). The CDR3 coding sequence is TGTGCCACCAGCCCGTACGGCGGGAGGTCGTTCGGGGAGCTGTTTTTT. This gives the protein CATSPYGGRSFGELFF.

The chain links TRBV18 to TRBJ1-5; D unclear. This CDR3 region has 14 residues. V lost 2 bases, J lost 9 bases, and 14 bases lay in between. Germline-derived CDR1 and CDR2 are KGHSH and LQKENI. The CDR3 region is CASSPGSGSRPQHF. CDR3 in DNA: TGTGCCAGCTCACCAGGTTCTGGTAGTCGGCCCCAGCATTTT.

About this clonotype: A much larger clone lies a single base off, so this may be a read error. V is TRBV7-2 and J is TRBJ2-2; possibly TRBD2 for D (7 bases). CDR1 SGHTA and CDR2 FQGNSA come from the germline V gene. The length of the CDR3 is 15 residues. CDR3 sequence: CASSFSGGGSGELSF. CDR3 bases: TGTGCCAGCAGCTTCAGTGGCGGGGGCTCCGGGGAGCTGTCTTTT.